This is a list of T cell receptor beta chains from one sample in a study of blood T cells in healthy people across ages. TCRdb re-called the 5' RACE reads with MiXCR, one entry per CDR3 protein. Here the sample spans 800,000 to 900,000 distinct CDR3 sequences, approximately 59% being singletons. Sequencing was performed on blood. These receptors all come from a man aged 30 to 45 in good health. Each CDR3 is given with its conserved first and last residue. A D gene is named only where the DNA matches it firmly. The size of a clone is reported for some rows only, either as once, few or many, or as a class for expanded clones.

V: TRBV24-1
D: TRBD1
J: TRBJ2-6
size: NA
CDR3: CATSDGLSGGWANVLTF
DNA: TGTGCCACCAGTGATGGTCTATCAGGGGGTTGGGCCAACGTCCTGACTTTC

V: TRBV7-3
D: TRBD2
J: TRBJ2-3
size: NA
CDR3: CASSKRLAGGPFGSDTQYF
DNA: TGTGCCAGCAGCAAAAGACTAGCGGGGGGGCCTTTTGGTTCAGATACGCAGTATTTT

V: TRBV29-1
D: NA
J: TRBJ2-3
size: NA
CDR3: CGVGSAGTDTQYF
DNA: TGCGGCGTTGGATCCGCCGGCACAGATACGCAGTATTTT

V: TRBV25-1
D: NA
J: TRBJ2-7
size: NA
CDR3: CASSQLMAGSYEQYF
DNA: TGTGCCAGCAGCCAACTCATGGCAGGGTCCTACGAGCAGTACTTC

V: TRBV20-1
D: TRBD1
J: TRBJ2-7
size: few
CDR3: CSADPGTGSSEQYF
DNA: TGCAGTGCCGATCCCGGGACAGGCTCGTCCGAGCAGTACTTC

V: TRBV20-1
D: NA
J: TRBJ2-5
size: NA
CDR3: CSATTRLVGETQYF
DNA: TGCAGTGCTACAACCCGTCTGGTGGGAGAGACCCAGTACTTC

V: TRBV20-1
D: TRBD1
J: TRBJ2-7
size: few
CDR3: CSADGSGGSYEQYF
DNA: TGCAGTGCTGATGGGTCAGGGGGCTCCTACGAGCAGTACTTC

V: TRBV12-3/TRBV12-4
D: TRBD1
J: TRBJ2-7
size: NA
CDR3: CASSRPPGQGTYEQYF
DNA: TGTGCCAGCAGTCGCCCCCCGGGACAGGGCACCTACGAGCAGTACTTC

V: TRBV29-1
D: NA
J: TRBJ2-2
size: NA
CDR3: CSVDRGLNTGELFF
DNA: TGCAGCGTTGATCGGGGGTTAAACACCGGGGAGCTGTTTTTT

V: TRBV25-1
D: NA
J: TRBJ2-7
size: NA
CDR3: CASSVGPRAYEQYF
DNA: TGTGCCAGCAGTGTAGGTCCCCGGGCCTACGAGCAGTACTTC

V: TRBV12-3/TRBV12-4
D: NA
J: TRBJ1-2
size: few
CDR3: CASSFVGNGYTF
DNA: TGTGCCAGCAGTTTCGTCGGCAATGGCTACACCTTC

V: TRBV20-1
D: TRBD2
J: TRBJ2-1
size: NA
CDR3: CSAHSLAGVTMEQFF
DNA: TGCAGTGCTCACTCTCTAGCGGGGGTTACAATGGAGCAGTTCTTC

V: TRBV7-2
D: NA
J: TRBJ2-7
size: NA
CDR3: CASSALGGGAHEQYF
DNA: TGTGCCAGCAGCGCTCTCGGAGGGGGGGCGCACGAGCAGTACTTC

V: TRBV7-2
D: NA
J: TRBJ2-3
size: NA
CDR3: CASSLAVTSTDTQYF
DNA: TGTGCCAGCAGCTTAGCGGTGACCTCCACAGATACGCAGTATTTT

V: TRBV6-5
D: TRBD1
J: TRBJ2-3
size: NA
CDR3: CASSVGTGSQDTQYF
DNA: TGTGCCAGCAGTGTCGGGACAGGGAGTCAAGATACGCAGTATTTT

V: TRBV9
D: NA
J: TRBJ2-1
size: NA
CDR3: CASSVAGAGYEQFF
DNA: TGTGCCAGCAGCGTAGCAGGGGCCGGGTATGAGCAGTTCTTC

V: TRBV19
D: NA
J: TRBJ2-2
size: NA
CDR3: CASGSVNFGGELFF
DNA: TGTGCCAGTGGGAGTGTTAATTTTGGCGGGGAGCTGTTTTTT

V: TRBV19
D: NA
J: TRBJ2-5
size: NA
CDR3: CASQRGLRETQYF
DNA: TGTGCCAGCCAGAGGGGCCTACGGGAGACCCAGTACTTC

V: TRBV13
D: TRBD2
J: TRBJ2-1
size: few
CDR3: CASSASGTRPLNEQFF
DNA: TGTGCCAGCAGCGCCTCCGGGACTAGGCCTCTCAATGAGCAGTTCTTC

V: TRBV4-2
D: TRBD1
J: TRBJ1-2
size: NA
CDR3: CASSQETGGVGGYTF
DNA: TGTGCCAGCAGCCAAGAGACAGGGGGTGTGGGTGGCTACACCTTC

V: TRBV12-3/TRBV12-4
D: TRBD1
J: TRBJ2-7
size: few
CDR3: CVSSPGTGGREQYF
DNA: TGTGTCAGTTCCCCCGGGACAGGGGGCCGCGAGCAGTACTTC

V: TRBV24-1
D: NA
J: TRBJ2-1
size: NA
CDR3: CATSGPHEGGGNEQFF
DNA: TGTGCCACCAGTGGCCCTCATGAGGGGGGGGGGAATGAGCAGTTCTTC

V: TRBV7-8
D: TRBD1
J: TRBJ1-2
size: NA
CDR3: CASSPGTGGHGYTF
DNA: TGTGCCAGCAGCCCTGGGACAGGGGGCCATGGCTACACCTTC

V: TRBV9
D: TRBD2
J: TRBJ2-7
size: NA
CDR3: CASSVSGLATYEQYF
DNA: TGTGCCAGCAGCGTATCGGGACTAGCGACTTACGAGCAGTACTTC

V: TRBV14
D: NA
J: TRBJ2-7
size: NA
CDR3: CASSQDPLGFSYEQYF
DNA: TGTGCCAGCAGCCAAGATCCGCTCGGTTTCTCCTACGAGCAGTACTTC

V: TRBV13
D: NA
J: TRBJ1-2
size: few
CDR3: CASSRRGNNYGYTF
DNA: TGTGCTAGCAGCCGGCGGGGTAATAACTATGGCTACACCTTC

V: TRBV29-1
D: NA
J: TRBJ1-2
size: many
CDR3: CSVEVAPRTDKFLTYGYTF
DNA: TGCAGCGTTGAAGTGGCTCCCCGGACAGACAAATTTCTAACTTATGGCTACACCTTC

V: TRBV5-1
D: TRBD2
J: TRBJ2-5
size: NA
CDR3: CASSLSAGGQETQYF
DNA: TGCGCCAGCAGCTTATCGGCGGGGGGCCAAGAGACCCAGTACTTC

V: TRBV12-3/TRBV12-4
D: NA
J: TRBJ2-7
size: NA
CDR3: CASSLGVTTPAEQYF
DNA: TGTGCCAGCAGTTTAGGGGTCACTACGCCCGCCGAGCAGTACTTC

V: TRBV5-1
D: NA
J: TRBJ2-7
size: NA
CDR3: CASSLPGRSYEQYF
DNA: TGCGCCAGCAGCCTTCCGGGACGTTCCTACGAGCAGTACTTC

V: TRBV2
D: TRBD1
J: TRBJ2-7
size: NA
CDR3: CASDRDNYEQYF
DNA: TGTGCCAGTGACAGGGATAACTACGAGCAGTACTTC

V: TRBV6-2/TRBV6-3
D: TRBD1
J: TRBJ2-5
size: once
CDR3: CASSETTGGQETQYF
DNA: TGTGCCAGCAGTGAGACTACAGGGGGCCAAGAGACCCAGTACTTC

V: TRBV20-1
D: TRBD2
J: TRBJ2-7
size: few
CDR3: CSAPGLAFYEQYF
DNA: TGCAGTGCCCCGGGACTAGCGTTTTACGAGCAGTACTTC

V: TRBV2
D: TRBD2
J: TRBJ2-4
size: few
CDR3: CASVGLVTNIQYF
DNA: TGTGCCAGCGTGGGACTAGTAACAAACATTCAGTACTTC

V: TRBV4-2
D: NA
J: TRBJ2-7
size: few
CDR3: CASSRGRESYEQYF
DNA: TGTGCCAGCAGCCGGGGACGGGAATCCTACGAGCAGTACTTC

V: TRBV13
D: TRBD2
J: TRBJ2-5
size: NA
CDR3: CASSPRLAGAERETQYF
DNA: TGTGCCAGCAGCCCCCGACTAGCGGGGGCCGAGAGAGAGACCCAGTACTTC

V: TRBV6-6
D: NA
J: TRBJ2-1
size: once
CDR3: CASSYSNPGEGYNEQFF
DNA: TGTGCCAGCAGTTACTCGAATCCAGGAGAGGGTTACAATGAGCAGTTCTTC

V: TRBV20-1
D: TRBD1
J: TRBJ2-7
size: few
CDR3: CSARDKTRQGVNEQYF
DNA: TGCAGTGCTAGAGATAAAACTCGACAGGGGGTCAACGAGCAGTACTTC

V: TRBV4-2
D: NA
J: TRBJ2-5
size: few
CDR3: CASSQDLGAQETQYF
DNA: TGTGCCAGCAGCCAAGATCTAGGGGCGCAAGAGACCCAGTACTTC

V: TRBV10-3
D: NA
J: TRBJ2-1
size: few
CDR3: CAISESSGFRNEQFF
DNA: TGTGCCATCAGTGAGTCTTCAGGGTTTAGGAATGAGCAGTTCTTC

V: TRBV4-3
D: NA
J: TRBJ1-6
size: NA
CDR3: CASSQDSGYNSPLHF
DNA: TGCGCCAGCAGCCAAGACAGTGGTTATAATTCACCCCTCCACTTT

V: TRBV10-2
D: NA
J: TRBJ2-6
size: NA
CDR3: CASSELGGTGANVLTF
DNA: TGCGCCAGCAGTGAGCTGGGGGGCACTGGGGCCAACGTCCTGACTTTC

V: TRBV6-1
D: TRBD1
J: TRBJ1-2
size: NA
CDR3: CASTIHTDRGTGYTF
DNA: TGTGCCAGCACTATTCACACCGACAGGGGGACTGGCTACACCTTC

V: TRBV12-3/TRBV12-4
D: TRBD2
J: TRBJ2-1
size: NA
CDR3: CASSAYLGGTSYDEQFF
DNA: TGTGCCAGCAGTGCCTACCTGGGGGGGACGTCCTACGATGAGCAGTTCTTC

V: TRBV5-1
D: NA
J: TRBJ2-7
size: NA
CDR3: CASTSDRDFLNSEQYF
DNA: TGCGCCAGCACCTCAGACCGGGACTTCTTAAACTCCGAGCAGTACTTC

V: TRBV10-3
D: NA
J: TRBJ2-5
size: few
CDR3: CAISDQGLETQYF
DNA: TGTGCCATCAGTGATCAGGGGTTGGAGACCCAGTACTTC